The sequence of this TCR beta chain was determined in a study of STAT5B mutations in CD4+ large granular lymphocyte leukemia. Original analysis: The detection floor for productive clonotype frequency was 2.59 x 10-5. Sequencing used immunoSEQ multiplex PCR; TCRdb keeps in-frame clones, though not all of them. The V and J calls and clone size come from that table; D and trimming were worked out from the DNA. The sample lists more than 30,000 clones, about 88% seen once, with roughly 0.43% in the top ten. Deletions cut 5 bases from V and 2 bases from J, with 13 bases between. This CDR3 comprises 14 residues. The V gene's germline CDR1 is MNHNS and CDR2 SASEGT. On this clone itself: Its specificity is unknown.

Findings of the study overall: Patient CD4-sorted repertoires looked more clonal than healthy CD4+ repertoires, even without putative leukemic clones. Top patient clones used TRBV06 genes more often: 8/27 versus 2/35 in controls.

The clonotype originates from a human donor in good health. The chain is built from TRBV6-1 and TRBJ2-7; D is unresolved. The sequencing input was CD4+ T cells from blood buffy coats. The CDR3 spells CASSNTSPAYEQYF. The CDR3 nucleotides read TGTGCCAGCAGTAACACCTCCCCAGCCTACGAGCAGTACTTC.